Listed below are T cell receptor beta chains from one sample, sequenced in a study of Tregs in tolerant kidney transplant recipients. Sequencing used immunoSEQ multiplex PCR; TCRdb keeps in-frame clones, though not all of them. Here the sample spans about 61,000 clones, 75% to 90% being singletons. The sequences come from Tregs from blood, collected before the transplant. These receptors originate from a human donor who received a combined kidney and bone marrow transplant. CDR3s include the opening cysteine and the closing phenylalanine or tryptophan. D genes are given only for firm matches. Clone size is given for some rows only: seen once, a few or many times, or a class if the clone is expanded.

V gene: TRBV6-6
D gene: .
clone size: .
CDR3 protein: CASSYQGFGLGTEAFF

V gene: TRBV7-2
D gene: .
clone size: .
CDR3 protein: CASSLAAGLGPDTQYF

V gene: TRBV5-5
D gene: TRBD1
clone size: once
CDR3 protein: CASAAGTASSGANVLTF

V gene: TRBV28
D gene: TRBD2
clone size: .
CDR3 protein: CASSLSPGLAITGELFF

V gene: TRBV10-3
D gene: .
clone size: .
CDR3 protein: CAIRRGHEELEKLFF

V gene: TRBV6-5
D gene: TRBD1
clone size: .
CDR3 protein: CASSHIQGNQPQHF

V gene: TRBV25-1
D gene: TRBD1
clone size: .
CDR3 protein: CASSGQGAWGTIYF

V gene: TRBV11-2
D gene: TRBD1
clone size: .
CDR3 protein: CASSEPGQGTGKLFF

V gene: TRBV6-6
D gene: .
clone size: once
CDR3 protein: CATPQGPTNEKLFF

V gene: TRBV5-1
D gene: .
clone size: .
CDR3 protein: CASSFSTPSPGELFF